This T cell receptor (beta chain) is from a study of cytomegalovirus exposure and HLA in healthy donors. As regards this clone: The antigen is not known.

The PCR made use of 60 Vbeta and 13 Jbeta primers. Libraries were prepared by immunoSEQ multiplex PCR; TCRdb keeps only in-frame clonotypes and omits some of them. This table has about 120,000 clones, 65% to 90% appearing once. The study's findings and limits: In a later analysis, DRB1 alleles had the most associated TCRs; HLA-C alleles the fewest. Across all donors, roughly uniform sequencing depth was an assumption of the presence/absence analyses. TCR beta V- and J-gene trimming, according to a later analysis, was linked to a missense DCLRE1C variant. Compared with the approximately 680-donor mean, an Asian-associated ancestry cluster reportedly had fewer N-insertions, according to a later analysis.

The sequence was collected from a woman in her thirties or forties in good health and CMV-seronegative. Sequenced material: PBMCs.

The CDR3 nucleotides read TGCGCCAGCAGTCTGGAGGGGAACACTGAAGCTTTCTTT. Amino acid sequence: CASSLEGNTEAFF. The gene calls are TRBV10-2 and TRBJ1-1; D gene unclear. This CDR3 has 13 residues. CDR1 WSHSY and CDR2 SAAADI come from the germline V gene. Trimming left V 5 bases short and J 1 base short, with 8 bases between.